Listed below are T cell receptor beta chains from one sample, sequenced in a study of T cell responses to AZD1222 COVID-19 vaccine. TCRdb keeps only in-frame clones here, not all; method: immunoSEQ multiplex PCR. The data show about 93,000 clones, 85% to 90% seen once. Material: peripheral blood, obtained 28 days after the second AZD1222 dose. The source of these receptors is an adult who received the AZD1222 COVID-19 vaccine. CDR3s include the opening cysteine and the closing phenylalanine or tryptophan. Each record gives: clone size, V gene, D gene, J gene, CDR3 protein. D genes are given only for firm matches. Clone size is shown for a subset of rows, as once, few, many or a class of expanded clone.

.,TRBV5-4,.,TRBJ1-2,CASSLDIYGYTF
few,TRBV10-2,.,TRBJ1-1,CASSEYGEDTEAFF
.,TRBV7-8,.,TRBJ1-1,CASSRQGIEAFF
.,TRBV7-9,TRBD1,TRBJ2-2,CASSDRGQKIGELFF
.,TRBV12-3/TRBV12-4,.,TRBJ2-3,CASKLSSTDTQYF
.,TRBV5-4,.,TRBJ1-4,CASSPGDTREKLFF
.,TRBV30,.,TRBJ2-5,CAWSVNSGETQYF
.,TRBV27,TRBD1,TRBJ1-4,CASSSPGQGEKLFF
.,TRBV30,.,TRBJ1-5,CAWSGSNQPQHF
.,TRBV5-1,.,TRBJ1-3,CASSFSQVDTIYF
.,TRBV27,.,TRBJ2-7,CASSLLGDEQYF
.,TRBV7-2,TRBD1,TRBJ1-2,CASSLVTGGYGYTF
.,TRBV5-1,.,TRBJ1-3,CASSLDLSGNTIYF
.,TRBV5-1,.,TRBJ2-5,CASSPRTAQETQYF
.,TRBV4-1,.,TRBJ2-5,CASSQEEDIGVGETQYF
.,TRBV5-1,.,TRBJ2-7,CASALTAVHSYEQYF
.,TRBV5-1,TRBD1,TRBJ2-7,CASSLHTTTDRGKSPYEQYF
.,TRBV4-2,TRBD2,TRBJ2-7,CASSDRTSGDSYEQYF
.,TRBV27,.,TRBJ2-1,CASSPFSYNEQFF
.,TRBV2,TRBD2,TRBJ2-7,CASSEQLAGFYEQYF
.,TRBV20-1,.,TRBJ2-1,CSASRGFGYNEQFF
.,TRBV7-6,TRBD2,TRBJ2-5,CASSLGGSTETQYF
once,TRBV24-1,TRBD1,TRBJ2-1,CATQNAGGTYNEQFF
once,TRBV5-1,TRBD1,TRBJ1-2,CASSFITGGDYGYTF
once,TRBV10-1,TRBD2,TRBJ2-1,CASRPLAGGIYNEQFF
once,TRBV12-5,.,TRBJ2-2,CASGEPNTGELFF
.,TRBV5-6,.,TRBJ2-7,CASSLLYSSYEQYF
.,TRBV6-6,TRBD1,TRBJ2-7,CASRRRDRESYEQYF
.,TRBV19,.,TRBJ1-5,CASSMGNQPQHF
.,TRBV9,TRBD1,TRBJ2-1,CASSSSGGTGVSNEQFF
.,TRBV19,TRBD1,TRBJ1-1,CASSTGGGWYTEAFF
once,TRBV6-1,.,TRBJ1-2,CASSEPAGNNYGYTF
.,TRBV18,TRBD2,TRBJ2-7,CASSPAAGGPYEQYF
.,TRBV6-6,.,TRBJ2-7,CASRPTQGGSYEQYF
.,TRBV27,.,TRBJ1-5,CASSLTGQPQHF
once,TRBV7-9,.,TRBJ2-7,CASSPGVSYEQYF
.,TRBV19,TRBD1,TRBJ1-4,CASAGQSNEKLFF
.,TRBV5-1,.,TRBJ2-7,CASSLEVGYEQYF